This T cell receptor beta chain was recorded in a study of cytomegalovirus exposure and HLA in healthy donors. For the study at large: The roughly 120 validation repertoires and the approximately 640 first-cohort repertoires shared a platform, a later analysis reported.

The donors were in the 120-subject validation cohort; that cohort was separate from the roughly 620-subject first cohort. The V segment lost 0 bases and the J segment 2 bases; nucleotides outside the gene matches: 8. Germline assignment: CDR1 MGHRA and CDR2 YSYEKL. This CDR3 is 18 amino acids long. The assay was immunoSEQ multiplex PCR, and TCRdb's table has in-frame clones only and misses some. This sample has under 250,000 clones, with 80% to 95% found just once. This sequence was found in a woman in her late teens or twenties in good health and CMV-seronegative. J is TRBJ1-2 and V is TRBV4-1, with TRBD1 matching 11 bases. The source material was PBMCs. Here the CDR3 DNA reads TGCGCCAGCAGCCAAGACAGGACAGGGGGCGCACGGAACTATGGCTACACCTTC. Encoded protein: CASSQDRTGGARNYGYTF.